Included here is one T cell receptor (beta chain) sequence, with context. This entry belongs to a study of blood T cell repertoires in COVID-19. Germline V CDR1 and CDR2: SNHLY, FYNNEI. V lost 1 base to trimming and J lost 4 bases, with 5 bases between them. The CDR3 is 12 amino acids. Individuals aged about 18 to 89 years were recruited from about two dozen US areas. Membership in each cohort depended on participant-reported clinical history. The protocol was immunoSEQ multiplex PCR, while the TCRdb copy is restricted to in-frame clones and leaves out a portion. The data contain fewer than 350,000 clones, approximately 90% of them singletons.

Source material: PBMCs or T cells enriched from blood (not recorded which). This sequence originates from a woman aged 40 to 55 who had recovered from COVID-19. This chain connects TRBV2 to TRBJ2-7; D is perhaps TRBD2 (5 bases). The CDR3 DNA reads as TGTGCCAGCAGTGAAGGAGGGTACGAGCAGTACTTC. Protein sequence: CASSEGGYEQYF.